This TCR beta chain was obtained from a study of shared clonotypes between healthy human individuals. Samples underwent the assay at deep level. The genomic DNA of each subset was split evenly across several immunoSEQ plates. TCRdb's copy holds only in-frame clones and misses some; the assay was immunoSEQ multiplex PCR. The data show more than 400,000 clones, around 96% seen once. The sample taken for sequencing was naive CD4+ T cells sorted from blood. As to subset: CD45RA+ positively selected. This receptor was taken from a woman aged 30 to 39 in good health.

The CDR3 loop is CASSFKGYEQYF. The CDR3 DNA is TGCGCCAGCAGCTTTAAAGGCTACGAGCAGTACTTC. This sequence joins TRBV5-1 and TRBJ2-7; no clear D gene. The V and J ends lost 2 bases and 3 bases respectively, with 6 bases between them. The CDR3 totals 12 residues. Germline assignment: CDR1 SGHRS and CDR2 YFSETQ.